This T cell receptor beta chain came from a study of human T cells and chemical hapten exposure. Study conclusions and caveats: TCRs at high frequency, those above 1 in 1000, did not change with DPC sensitization.

As the library was built, unique molecular identifiers were attached to individual cDNA molecules. In TCRdb, the RACE reads were re-called with MiXCR into one record per CDR3 protein. This table holds 45,000 or so distinct CDR3 sequences, about 4.5% found once. Time point: healthy volunteer bleed at 2 weeks. RNA extraction used unfractionated whole blood as the source of total RNA. This clonotype was counted at least ten times. The antigen remains undetermined. Germline CDR1 reads ENHRY; CDR2 reads SYGVKD. V gave up 2 bases and J gave up 5 bases, with 13 bases separating them. The CDR3 totals 14 residues.

The TCR sequence derives from a human donor in good health. Some clones in this sample may be carry-over from other donors' samples. What was sequenced was whole blood. The gene calls are TRBV10-3 and TRBJ2-7, with D possibly called TRBD1 or TRBD2 (6 bases each). Here the CDR3 reads CAISEPARGDEQYF. CDR3 nucleotide sequence: TGTGCCATCAGTGAGCCTGCGAGGGGGGACGAGCAGTACTTC.